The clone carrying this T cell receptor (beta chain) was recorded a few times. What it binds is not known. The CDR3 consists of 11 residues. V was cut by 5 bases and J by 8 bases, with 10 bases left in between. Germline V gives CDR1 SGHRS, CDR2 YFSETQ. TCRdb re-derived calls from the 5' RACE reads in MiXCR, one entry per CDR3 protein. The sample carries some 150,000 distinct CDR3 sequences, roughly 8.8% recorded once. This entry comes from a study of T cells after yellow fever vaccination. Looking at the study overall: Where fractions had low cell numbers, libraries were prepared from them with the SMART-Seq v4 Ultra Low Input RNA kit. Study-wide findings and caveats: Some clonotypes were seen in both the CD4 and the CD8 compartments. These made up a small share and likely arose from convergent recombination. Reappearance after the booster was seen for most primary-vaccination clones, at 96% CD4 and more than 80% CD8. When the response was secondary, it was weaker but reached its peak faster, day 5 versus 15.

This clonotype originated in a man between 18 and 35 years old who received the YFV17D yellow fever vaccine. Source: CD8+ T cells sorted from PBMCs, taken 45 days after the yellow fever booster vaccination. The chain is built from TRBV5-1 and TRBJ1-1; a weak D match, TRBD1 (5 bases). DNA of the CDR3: TGCGCCAGCAGTTCAGGGAGAGAAGCTTTCTTT. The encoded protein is CASSSGREAFF.